This T cell receptor (beta chain) was sequenced for a study of blood T cells in healthy people across ages. Study-level results: Per million T cells, TCR beta diversity dropped roughly linearly as age increased.

This clonotype was counted only a few times. Its antigen is unknown. CDR1 and CDR2 (germline): SGHTA, FQGNSA. V gave up 6 bases and J gave up 7 bases, with 16 bases separating them. CDR3 length: 14 amino acids. Through a sample-barcoded 5' primer and a J-beta primer mix, a second PCR was run for roughly 6 to 12 cycles. Any given sample supplied a minimum of 3 million CDR3-containing paired-end reads. MiXCR, run by TCRdb on the 5' RACE reads, gives a single entry per CDR3 protein. This table has hundreds of thousands of distinct CDR3 sequences, more than 25% appearing once. The chain has TRBV7-2 and TRBJ1-5; D remains unclear. This TCR derives from a woman older than 75 in good health. Material: blood. CDR3 coding DNA: TGTGCCAGCAGTCCCAACCCCGGACGCCAGCCCCAGCATTTT. Protein: CASSPNPGRQPQHF.